Listed here are 10 T cell receptor beta chains from one sample, sequenced in a study of beta chain features in type 1 diabetes. Overall study results and limits: People with Type 1 diabetes carried modestly yet significantly shorter TCRB CDR3s in all four CD4+ subsets.

These receptors are not linked to any known antigen. What was sequenced were expressed TCRB transcripts, since all of the isolated RNA had been reverse transcribed. Here immunoSEQ multiplex PCR was the method, and the copy in TCRdb shows in-frame clones only, minus some. The profile covers approximately 150,000 clones, with about an eighth appearing a single time and less than 1.5% taken by the ten largest. The sequencing sample was made of central memory CD4+ T cells from blood. These receptors came from a man aged 18 to 30 with type 1 diabetes.

This clone was counted between two and nine times. The chain joins TRBV7-2 to TRBJ1-3, with D uncertain. V was trimmed by 1 base and J by 5 bases, leaving 9 bases between them. Germline V gene sequence: CDR1 SGHTA, CDR2 FQGNSA. This CDR3 spans 14 amino acids. DNA of the CDR3: TGTGCCAGCAGCTTAGGGTCTCGGAGAAACACCATATATTTT. This sequence encodes CASSLGSRRNTIYF.

This clone was picked up a small number of times. J is TRBJ2-7 and V is TRBV18; 9 positions match TRBD1. The CDR3 spans 16 residues. V gave up 5 bases and J gave up 5 bases; unmatched junction bases: 13. Germline CDR1 reads KGHSH; CDR2 reads LQKENI. The CDR3 is CASSSFTPGTGNEQYF. The CDR3 DNA reads TGTGCCAGCTCATCATTTACCCCCGGGACAGGGAACGAGCAGTACTTC.

This clone was seen a handful of times. CDR3 bases: TGTGCCAGCAGCTCTCCTAGCGACGACTCGGACCAAGAGACCCAGTACTTC. Translation: CASSSPSDDSDQETQYF. V and J are TRBV9 and TRBJ2-5, with a weak D call TRBD2 (6 bases). The CDR3 covers 17 residues. V was clipped by 4 bases and J by 0 bases, with 19 bases between them. CDR1 is SGDLS, CDR2 YYNGEE, per germline.

The chain joins TRBV7-8 to TRBJ2-5; weak D call: TRBD1 (6 bases). This CDR3 spans 16 amino acids. In germline, CDR1 is SGHVS, CDR2 FQNEAQ. V was pared by 5 bases and J by 3 bases, with 19 bases between. This CDR3 is CASSLLVGQGKETQYF. CDR3 nucleotide sequence: TGTGCCAGCAGCCTCCTAGTGGGTCAGGGGAAAGAGACCCAGTACTTC.

This clone was observed a handful of times. J is TRBJ1-2 and V is TRBV7-2; D perhaps matches TRBD1 (5 bases). The CDR3 totals 14 residues. Deletions cut 4 bases from V and 7 bases from J, with 16 bases between. The germline gives CDR1 SGHTA, CDR2 FQGNSA. DNA of the CDR3: TGTGCCAGCAGCTACGGTGGGGGAAGGATTGGCTACACCTTC. Amino acids: CASSYGGGRIGYTF.

There are a few counts of this clone. The CDR3 DNA sequence: TGTGCCAGCAGTACCCGGGGAGGGGGCAAGCAGTACTTC. Amino acids: CASSTRGGGKQYF. The rearrangement uses TRBV28 and TRBJ2-7; D is perhaps TRBD1 or TRBD2 (7 bases each). The CDR3 extends over 13 amino acids. V lost 5 bases and J 8 bases, leaving 16 bases between the germline ends. Germline values: CDR1 MDHEN, CDR2 SYDVKM.

V gene TRBV7-2 combines with J gene TRBJ1-2, with D possibly TRBD1 on 5 matching bases. V was cut by 6 bases and J by 6 bases, with 23 bases left in between. The CDR3 runs to 16 residues. CDR1 is SGHTA and CDR2 is FQGNSA in the germline V gene. Here the CDR3 reads CASSTPGGSVWNGYTF. The CDR3 coding sequence is TGTGCCAGCAGTACCCCCGGGGGGTCGGTATGGAATGGCTACACCTTC.

This clone occurred many times. The chain couples TRBV2 to TRBJ2-3; D not certain. This CDR3 comprises 11 residues. Germline lookup yields CDR1 SNHLY and CDR2 FYNNEI. Trimming took 6 bases from V and 3 from J, leaving 4 bases between them. CDR3 residues: CASSPTDTQYF. CDR3 bases: TGTGCCAGCAGCCCTACAGATACGCAGTATTTT.

The rearrangement joins TRBV7-8 to TRBJ2-3, with 8 bases aligning to TRBD1. The CDR3 length is 16 residues. V dropped 4 bases and J dropped 1; count of bases not matched to a gene: 7. Germline V CDR1 and CDR2: SGHVS, FQNEAQ. The CDR3 loop is CASSSTDRAGTDTQYF. Written as DNA, the CDR3 is TGTGCCAGCAGCTCGACGGACAGGGCGGGCACAGATACGCAGTATTTT.

This clone was recorded a few times. Other nucleotide sequences in the sample specify the same CDR3. The chain couples TRBV5-1 to TRBJ2-5; 8 nucleotides agree with TRBD1. Losses at the gene ends were 2 bases for V and 2 bases for J; bases not matched to a gene: 2. The CDR3 covers 14 residues. Germline assignment: CDR1 SGHRS and CDR2 YFSETQ. For the CDR3, the DNA is TGCGCCAGCAGCTTAGGACAGGGTCAAGAGACCCAGTACTTC. Translation gives CASSLGQGQETQYF.